This entry is about one TCR beta chain. An end of the junction does not agree with germline; a read error may underlie this. This entry comes from a study of cytomegalovirus exposure and HLA in healthy donors. PCR employed 60 Vbeta and 13 Jbeta primers. Measured with immunoSEQ multiplex PCR; TCRdb has only the in-frame clones, and not every one. The table includes roughly 120,000 clones, about four fifths detected once. The CDR3 loop spans 14 amino acids. CDR1 is SGHRS, CDR2 YFSETQ, per germline. The specimen sequenced was PBMCs. The V gene is TRBV5-1, the J gene TRBJ1-1; no clear D. The sequence derives from a human donor in good health. The CDR3 sequence is CASSLWRMNTEAFF. CDR3 DNA sequence: TGTGCCAGCAGCTTGTGGCGGATGAACACTGAAGCTTTCTTT.